This TCR beta chain was identified in a study of Ad26.COV2.S vaccination and SARS-CoV-2 variants. Trimming pared 1 base from V and 2 bases from J, leaving 9 bases between. The germline V gene has CDR1 SGHDT and CDR2 YYEEEE. The CDR3 contains 14 residues. Sequencing was performed with immunoSEQ multiplex PCR; in TCRdb, only in-frame clones are kept and a portion is missing. Among a few hundred thousand clones listed, over 75% were seen once. This clone was seen more than once but under ten times. This sample's treatment: about 20 received Ad26.COV2.S at low or high dose, single or two shots; a few received placebo; per-sample allocation not given. At day 63 after the first vaccine or placebo injection, samples were drawn.

The chain couples TRBV5-6 to TRBJ1-2; no clear D gene. The TCR originated in a person aged 18-60 years who received the Ad26.COV2.S COVID-19 vaccine or a placebo. The sample consisted of peripheral blood, taken in a trial of Ad26.COV2.S vaccine versus placebo. The CDR3 DNA reads as TGTGCCAGCAGCTTGTATGAGGTAAACTATGGCTACACCTTC. Translation gives CASSLYEVNYGYTF.